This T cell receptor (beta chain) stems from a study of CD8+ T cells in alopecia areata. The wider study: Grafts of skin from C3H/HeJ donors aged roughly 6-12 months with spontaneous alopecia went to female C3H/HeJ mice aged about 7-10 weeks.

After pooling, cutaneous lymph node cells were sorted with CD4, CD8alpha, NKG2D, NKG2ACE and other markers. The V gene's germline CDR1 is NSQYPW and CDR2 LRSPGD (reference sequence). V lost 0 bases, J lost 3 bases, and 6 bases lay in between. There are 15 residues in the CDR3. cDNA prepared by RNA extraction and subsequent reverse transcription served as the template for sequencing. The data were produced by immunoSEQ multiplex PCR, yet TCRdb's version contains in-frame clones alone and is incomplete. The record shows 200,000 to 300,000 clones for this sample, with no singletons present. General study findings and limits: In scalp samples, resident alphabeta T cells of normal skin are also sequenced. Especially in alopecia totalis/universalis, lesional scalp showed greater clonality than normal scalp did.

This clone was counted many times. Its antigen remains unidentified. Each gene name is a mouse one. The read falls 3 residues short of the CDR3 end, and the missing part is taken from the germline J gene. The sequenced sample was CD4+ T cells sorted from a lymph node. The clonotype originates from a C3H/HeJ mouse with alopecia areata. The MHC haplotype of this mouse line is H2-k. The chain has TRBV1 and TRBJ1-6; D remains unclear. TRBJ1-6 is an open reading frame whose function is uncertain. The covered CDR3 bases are TGCACCTGCAGTGCAGAAAACAGCTATAATTCGCCC. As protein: CTCSAENSYNSP. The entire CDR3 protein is CTCSAENSYNSPLYF.